The 2 T cell receptor beta chains given below trace back to one sample, sequenced in a study of T cell responses to AZD1222 COVID-19 vaccine. Assay: immunoSEQ multiplex PCR; the TCRdb copy retains only in-frame clones and omits some. The sample includes around 160,000 clones, around 90% seen only once; the top ten take around 1%. The specimen comprised peripheral blood, sampled 28 days after the second AZD1222 dose. Receptor source: an adult who received the AZD1222 COVID-19 vaccine.

The rearrangement joins TRBV4-2 to TRBJ1-5, with TRBD1 matching over 7 bases. This CDR3 spans 17 amino acids. The germline V gene encodes CDR1 LGHNA and CDR2 YNFKEQ. After removal of 0 bases from V and 9 bases from J, the junction contained 14 bases not matched to a gene. The CDR3 region has the DNA TGTGCCAGCAGCCAAGATCGGGTAGGGGGCCGAGAGGGGCCCCAGCATTTT. Translating it yields CASSQDRVGGREGPQHF.

The chain is built from TRBV5-1 and TRBJ1-4; D is ambiguous. Per germline, CDR1 SGHRS and CDR2 YFSETQ. The V end was cut by 4 bases, the J end by 3 bases, with 13 bases between. The CDR3 totals 15 residues. The CDR3 sequence is CASSPDMSANEKLFF. As DNA, the CDR3 is TGCGCCAGCAGCCCCGACATGTCGGCTAATGAAAAACTGTTTTTT. The full variable domain, in which reference TRBV5-1 and TRBJ1-4 provide the parts outside the CDR3, is KAGVTQTPRYLIKTRGQQVTLSCSPISGHRSVSWYQQTPGQGLQFLFEYFSETQRNKGNFPGRFSGRQFSNSRSEMNVSTLELGDSALYLCASSPDMSANEKLFFGSGTQLSVL.